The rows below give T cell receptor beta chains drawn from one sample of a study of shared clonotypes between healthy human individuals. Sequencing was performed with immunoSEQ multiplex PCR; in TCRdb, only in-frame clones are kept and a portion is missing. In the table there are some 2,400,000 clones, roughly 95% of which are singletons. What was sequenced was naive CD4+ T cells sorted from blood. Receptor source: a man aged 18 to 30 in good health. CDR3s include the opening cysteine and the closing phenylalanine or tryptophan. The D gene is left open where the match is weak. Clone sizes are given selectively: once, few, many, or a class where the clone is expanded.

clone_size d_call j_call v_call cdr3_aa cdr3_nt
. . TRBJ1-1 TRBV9 CASSVVGEMNTEAFF TGTGCCAGCAGCGTAGTGGGGGAGATGAACACTGAAGCTTTCTTT
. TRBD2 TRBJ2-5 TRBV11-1 CASSLVPPLAGWQETQYF TGTGCCAGCAGCTTAGTGCCCCCCCTAGCGGGGTGGCAAGAGACCCAGTACTTC
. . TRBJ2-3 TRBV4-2 CASSPISGLYLGDTQYF TGTGCCAGCAGCCCTATCTCGGGACTGTACCTAGGGGATACGCAGTATTTT
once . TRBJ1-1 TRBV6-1 CASGAGNTEAFF TGTGCCAGCGGCGCGGGGAACACTGAAGCTTTCTTT
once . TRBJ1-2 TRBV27 CASSSPGFGYTF TGTGCCAGCAGTTCTCCAGGGTTTGGCTACACCTTC
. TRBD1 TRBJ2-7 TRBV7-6 CASSLGQGVYEQYF TGTGCCAGCAGCTTAGGACAGGGGGTTTACGAGCAGTACTTC
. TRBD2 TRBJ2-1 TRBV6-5 CASSPRTSGDWQFF TGTGCCAGCAGTCCCCGGACTAGCGGGGATTGGCAGTTCTTC
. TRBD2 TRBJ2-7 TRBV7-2 CASSLVASGTGYEQYF TGTGCCAGCAGCTTAGTCGCTAGCGGGACGGGCTACGAGCAGTACTTC
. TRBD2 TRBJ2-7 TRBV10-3 CAISGDRTSYERQYF TGTGCCATCAGTGGAGATCGGACTAGCTACGAGCGGCAGTACTTC
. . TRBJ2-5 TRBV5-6 CASTTHRQMGWETQYF TGTGCCAGCACCACGCACCGACAGATGGGGTGGGAGACCCAGTACTTC
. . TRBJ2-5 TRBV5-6 CASSLGGHFSPITETQYF TGTGCCAGCAGCTTAGGGGGACACTTTTCCCCAATTACAGAGACCCAGTACTTC
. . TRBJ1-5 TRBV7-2 CASSLEWGQPQHF TGTGCCAGCAGCTTAGAGTGGGGTCAGCCCCAGCATTTT
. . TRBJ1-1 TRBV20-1 CSASPNTEAFF TGCAGTGCTAGTCCGAACACTGAAGCTTTCTTT
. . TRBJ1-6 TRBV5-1 CASSLMADYSPLHF TGCGCCAGCAGCTTGATGGCCGATTATTCACCCCTCCACTTT
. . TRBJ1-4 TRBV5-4 CASSPDLRGEKLFF TGTGCCAGCAGCCCGGATCTAAGGGGTGAAAAACTGTTTTTT
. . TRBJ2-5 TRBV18 CASSAGWAGGETQYF TGTGCCAGCTCAGCTGGATGGGCAGGCGGAGAGACCCAGTACTTC
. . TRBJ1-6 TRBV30 CACEVRASSYNSPLHF TGTGCCTGCGAGGTGAGGGCGAGCTCCTATAATTCACCCCTCCACTTT
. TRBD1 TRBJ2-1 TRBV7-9 CASSLSGQSYNEQFF TGTGCCAGCAGCTTATCGGGACAGAGTTACAATGAGCAGTTCTTC
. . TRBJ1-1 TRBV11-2 CASSLFNSEAFF TGTGCCAGCAGCTTATTTAATTCAGAGGCTTTCTTT
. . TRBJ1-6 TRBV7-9 CASSSGHTGSYNSPLHF TGTGCCAGCAGCTCCGGACATACCGGCTCCTATAATTCACCCCTCCACTTT
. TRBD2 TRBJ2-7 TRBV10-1 CASSESSGRSYEQYF TGCGCCAGCAGTGAGTCTAGCGGGAGATCCTACGAGCAGTACTTC
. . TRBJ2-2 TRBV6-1 CASSAMEGTGELFF TGTGCCAGCAGTGCGATGGAGGGGACCGGGGAGCTGTTTTTT
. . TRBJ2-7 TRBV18 CASSHGRDSYEQYF TGTGCCAGCTCACACGGACGGGACTCCTACGAGCAGTACTTC
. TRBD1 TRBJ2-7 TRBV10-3 CAINIGTGSGEQYF TGTGCCATCAATATTGGGACAGGGTCTGGAGAGCAGTACTTC
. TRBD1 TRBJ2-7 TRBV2 CASTTQGAAYEQYF TGTGCCAGCACAACACAGGGGGCCGCCTACGAGCAGTACTTC
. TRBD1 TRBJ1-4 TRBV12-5 CASGLVPTGPNEKLFF TGTGCTAGTGGTTTGGTACCGACAGGGCCTAATGAAAAACTGTTTTTT
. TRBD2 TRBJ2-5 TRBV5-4 CASSLASASGGQETQYF TGTGCCAGCAGCTTGGCTTCGGCTAGCGGGGGCCAAGAGACCCAGTACTTC
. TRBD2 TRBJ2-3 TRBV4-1 CASSHGTSGGITDTQYF TGCGCCAGCAGCCACGGGACTAGCGGGGGGATCACAGATACGCAGTATTTT
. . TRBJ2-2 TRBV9 CASSGRMGTGELFF TGTGCCAGCAGCGGAAGGATGGGGACCGGGGAGCTGTTTTTT
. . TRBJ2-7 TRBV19 CASTLGPGATNYEQYF TGTGCCAGTACCCTGGGCCCGGGGGCCACTAACTACGAGCAGTACTTC
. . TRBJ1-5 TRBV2 CASSVSGLNQPQHF TGTGCCAGCAGTGTGTCAGGATTAAATCAGCCCCAGCATTTT
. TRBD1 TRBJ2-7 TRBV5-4 CASRPGTGGFEQYF TGTGCCAGCAGACCCGGGACAGGGGGCTTCGAGCAGTACTTC